The rows below give T cell receptor beta chains drawn from one sample of a study of CD8 T cells in ankylosing spondylitis. TCRdb re-analysed the 5' RACE reads in MiXCR, keeping a single row per CDR3 protein. Seen here are approximately 100,000 distinct CDR3 sequences, roughly 8.3% observed once, and the top ten hold 9.9%. The sequencing sample was made of blood, either unsorted or a sorted T cell fraction (not recorded which). The receptors shown here come from a male donor with ankylosing spondylitis or in good health (not recorded which). The CDR3 runs from the conserved cysteine through the conserved F or W. The order of the fields is J gene, V gene, D gene, clone size, CDR3 protein, CDR3 DNA. A D gene is named only where the DNA matches it firmly. Part of the rows lack a size; the others show once, few, many or a class for expanded clones.

>TRBJ2-1|TRBV7-2|TRBD2|many
CASSPGLAESFYNEQFF
TGTGCCAGCAGTCCCGGACTAGCGGAGTCCTTTTACAATGAGCAGTTCTTC
>TRBJ2-2|TRBV12-3/TRBV12-4|NA|many
CASSLRRGTGELFF
TGTGCCAGCAGTTTACGGAGGGGCACTGGGGAGCTGTTTTTT
>TRBJ1-4|TRBV7-2|NA|many
CASSPRRENNEKLFF
TGTGCCAGCAGCCCCCGCCGGGAGAATAATGAAAAACTGTTTTTT
>TRBJ2-1|TRBV4-2|TRBD2|many
CASSQGTRALNEQFF
TGTGCCAGCAGCCAAGGGACTAGGGCCCTCAATGAGCAGTTCTTC
>TRBJ2-3|TRBV20-1|NA|NA
CSSHGSADTQYF
TGCAGTAGCCACGGGTCCGCAGATACGCAGTATTTT
>TRBJ2-2|TRBV20-1|NA|many
CSARALGHRITGELFF
TGCAGTGCTAGGGCGCTGGGACACCGAATTACCGGGGAGCTGTTTTTT
>TRBJ2-7|TRBV5-1|TRBD1|many
CASSYGTGDEQYF
TGCGCCAGCAGCTACGGGACAGGGGACGAGCAGTACTTC
>TRBJ2-2|TRBV12-3/TRBV12-4|TRBD1|many
CASSLGTGSGELFF
TGTGCCAGCAGTTTGGGGACAGGGTCCGGGGAGCTGTTTTTT
>TRBJ1-1|TRBV12-3/TRBV12-4|NA|NA
CASSLALGYRPDTEAFF
TGTGCCAGCAGTTTAGCGCTTGGGTACCGGCCGGACACTGAAGCTTTCTTT
>TRBJ2-3|TRBV9|NA|many
CASSTNPGLLTDTQYF
TGTGCCAGCAGCACCAATCCGGGACTCCTCACAGATACGCAGTATTTT
>TRBJ2-1|TRBV4-2|NA|many
CASSQDSGTYNEQFF
TGTGCCAGCAGCCAAGATAGCGGCACCTACAATGAGCAGTTCTTC
>TRBJ1-5|TRBV20-1|NA|many
CSARSGGISNQPQHF
TGCAGTGCTAGAAGCGGCGGAATCAGCAATCAGCCCCAGCATTTT
>TRBJ2-3|TRBV4-3|NA|few
CASSQDWRGTDTQYF
TGCGCCAGCAGCCAAGATTGGAGGGGTACAGATACGCAGTATTTT
>TRBJ2-1|TRBV29-1|NA|medium-sized
CSPWVGNEQFF
TGCAGTCCTTGGGTAGGCAATGAGCAGTTCTTC
>TRBJ2-1|TRBV12-3/TRBV12-4|NA|few
CASSLGRWGYNEQFF
TGTGCCAGCAGTTTAGGGAGATGGGGCTACAATGAGCAGTTCTTC
>TRBJ2-5|TRBV7-8|NA|many
CASSRGRVISRETQYF
TGTGCCAGCAGCCGAGGCAGGGTAATCTCCAGGGAGACCCAGTACTTC
>TRBJ2-1|TRBV20-1|TRBD2|many
CSPKMAGGRNEQFF
TGCAGTCCTAAAATGGCGGGGGGGAGGAATGAGCAGTTCTTC
>TRBJ2-1|TRBV5-1|TRBD1|many
CASSFPTGGEQFF
TGCGCCAGCAGCTTCCCCACAGGGGGTGAGCAGTTCTTC
>TRBJ2-6|TRBV6-2/TRBV6-3|NA|NA
CASSYGSGANVLTF
TGTGCCAGCAGTTACGGGTCCGGGGCCAACGTCCTGACTTTC
>TRBJ2-2|TRBV20-1|NA|many
CSIIKPGAGELFF
TGCAGTATAATAAAACCAGGGGCCGGGGAGCTGTTTTTT
>TRBJ2-7|TRBV7-9|TRBD1|few
CASSAPKDRVRRF
TGTGCCAGCAGCGCACCGAAGGACAGGGTCCGCCGCTTC
>TRBJ1-2|TRBV12-3/TRBV12-4|NA|many
CASSLAGTPWRGYTF
TGTGCCAGCAGTTTGGCCGGGACTCCCTGGCGTGGCTACACCTTC
>TRBJ2-2|TRBV9|NA|many
CASSVNPHNNTGELFF
TGTGCCAGCAGCGTGAACCCGCACAATAACACCGGGGAGCTGTTTTTT